The 14 T cell receptor beta chains in this list originate from one sample, sequenced in a study of blood T cell repertoires in COVID-19 (dated by TCRdb to about 2020). The method behind the library was the immunoSEQ multiplex PCR assay. As stored in TCRdb, this immuneACCESS dataset retains in-frame rearrangements with V and J assigned. A fraction of the clones does not appear; measured against another copy, unresolved V genes explain less than half of the discrepancy, and the remainder lacks a known reason. This sample gives a few hundred thousand clones in total; 91% of them show up just once. More than 0.85% of the sample belongs to the ten largest clones. The sample was PBMCs or T cells enriched from blood (not recorded which). Receptors were obtained from a woman aged 35 to 49 who had been exposed to COVID-19.

This rearrangement joins TRBV6-6 to TRBJ2-2; 7 bases fit TRBD1. CDR1 is MNHNY, CDR2 SVGAGI, per germline (reference sequence). Trimming cost V 5 bases and J 6 bases; bases outside gene matches: 9. This CDR3 spans 15 amino acids. CDR3 coding DNA: TGTGCCAGCAGTAAACAGGGGCAGGGCCCCGGGGAGCTGTTTTTT. Translated: CASSKQGQGPGELFF.

CDR3 sequence reads: CASSSNFGTTYEQYF. The CDR3 DNA reads as TGTGCCAGCAGCAGTAATTTTGGGACAACCTACGAGCAGTACTTC. The genes are TRBV3-1 (or the pseudogene TRBV3-2) and TRBJ2-7; a possible D gene is TRBD1 (6 bases). This CDR3 has 15 amino acids. Trimming removed 5 bases at V and 2 bases at J, with 16 bases between. Looked up from germline, CDR1 is LGHDT and CDR2 is YNNKEL (reference sequence).

The V call is TRBV2, the J call TRBJ1-6, with TRBD1 identical over 10 bases. The CDR3 extends over 13 amino acids. The V segment lost 9 bases and the J segment 10 bases; nucleotides outside the gene matches: 6. Germline values: CDR1 SNHLY, CDR2 FYNNEI. CDR3 region: CARGDRGESPLHF. DNA of the CDR3: TGTGCCAGGGGGGACAGGGGAGAATCACCCCTCCACTTT.

The genes are TRBV25-1 and TRBJ1-2, with D unresolved. Trimming removed 1 base from V and 6 bases from J, with 9 bases in between. CDR1 and CDR2 (germline): MGHDK, SYGVNS. This CDR3 is built from 13 residues. The CDR3 loop reads CASSESGRNGYTF. Here the CDR3 DNA reads TGTGCCAGCAGTGAATCCGGCAGGAATGGCTACACCTTC.

The chain couples TRBV27 to TRBJ1-1; D is unclear. V lost 2 bases, J lost 1 base, and 11 bases lay in between. This CDR3 spans 15 amino acids. CDR1 and CDR2 (germline): MNHEY, SMNVEV (reference sequence). This CDR3 reads CASSLEGIGNTEAFF. The CDR3 bases are TGTGCCAGCAGTTTAGAGGGAATTGGGAACACTGAAGCTTTCTTT.

The V and J genes are TRBV2 and TRBJ2-7; D call uncertain. In germline, CDR1 is SNHLY, CDR2 FYNNEI. The V end lost 6 bases, the J end lost 4 bases, and 10 bases lay between the germline ends. This CDR3 contains 12 residues. The CDR3 loop reads CASSEDFYEQYF. CDR3 sequence (DNA): TGTGCCAGCAGCGAGGATTTTTACGAGCAGTACTTC.

This chain joins TRBV18 and TRBJ1-5; D call uncertain. CDR1 and CDR2 (germline): KGHSH, LQKENI. This CDR3 has 15 amino acids. The V gene lost 6 bases and the J gene lost 6 bases, with 18 bases spanning the gap. The CDR3 here is CASSKFGGSGQPQHF. In nucleotides, the CDR3 is TGTGCCAGCTCCAAGTTCGGAGGCAGCGGTCAGCCCCAGCATTTT.

V usage is TRBV27 and J usage is TRBJ2-7; possibly TRBD1 for D (6 bases). V was trimmed by 4 bases and J by 5 bases, leaving 21 bases between them. Germline assignment: CDR1 MNHEY and CDR2 SMNVEV (reference sequence). This CDR3 contains 16 residues. The CDR3 loop reads CASSSQLVQGADEQYF. The CDR3 DNA reads as TGTGCCAGCAGTTCCCAACTCGTACAGGGTGCCGACGAGCAGTACTTC.

The rearrangement joins TRBV5-5 to TRBJ2-2; D gene uncertain. The CDR3 loop spans 15 amino acids. Per the germline V gene, CDR1 is SGHKS and CDR2 is YYEKEE (reference sequence). Trimming shortened V by 0 bases and J by 1 base, and 7 bases separated the two germline ends. DNA for the CDR3: TGTGCCAGCAGCTTGGGAGTGCGGAACACCGGGGAGCTGTTTTTT. Encoded protein: CASSLGVRNTGELFF.

The CDR3 DNA reads as TGTGCCAGCAGCTCAGGGGCCGGCTATGGCTACACCTTC. It codes for CASSSGAGYGYTF. This sequence joins TRBV7-8 and TRBJ1-2; possibly TRBD1 for D (6 bases). V dropped 4 bases and J dropped 4 bases, with 10 bases sitting between them. CDR1 is SGHVS and CDR2 is FQNEAQ in the germline V gene. CDR3 length equals 13 residues.

The rearrangement joins TRBV11-3 to TRBJ2-1, with a weak D call TRBD2 (6 bases). The CDR3 length is 15 residues. The germline gives CDR1 SGHNT, CDR2 YENEEA. V gave up 5 bases and J gave up 2 bases, with 13 bases separating them. The DNA for the CDR3 is TGTGCCAGCAGCCTCTCGGGCGGGGCCTACAATGAGCAGTTCTTC. Residues: CASSLSGGAYNEQFF.

The chain joins TRBV18 to TRBJ1-2, with D perhaps matching TRBD1 (6 bases). The CDR3 runs to 15 residues. Germline CDR1 KGHSH, CDR2 LQKENI. V dropped 3 bases and J dropped 1 base, with 12 bases sitting between them. The CDR3 nucleotides are TGTGCCAGCTCACCGGGACAACAGTTTAACTATGGCTACACCTTC. Translating gives CASSPGQQFNYGYTF.

The V gene is TRBV18, the J gene TRBJ1-1; D not resolved. Germline V gene sequence: CDR1 KGHSH, CDR2 LQKENI. The CDR3 contains 12 residues. Trimming took off 6 bases at V and 4 bases at J, with 9 bases between the two ends. CDR3 region: CASSRLGTEAFF. The CDR3 DNA sequence: TGTGCCAGCTCCCGACTGGGCACTGAAGCTTTCTTT.

This chain joins TRBV27 and TRBJ1-2; D perhaps matches TRBD1 (6 bases). The CDR3 spans 14 residues. Deletions cut 4 bases from V and 2 bases from J, with 11 bases between. CDR1 and CDR2 (germline): MNHEY, SMNVEV (reference sequence). CDR3 bases: TGTGCCAGCAGTTATGTGGGGGCGAACTATGGCTACACCTTC. Protein: CASSYVGANYGYTF.